This paragraph reports one T cell receptor (beta chain). Its specificity is unknown. This record comes from a study of tumor-infiltrating lymphocytes in primary liver carcinoma. Study summary: The study obtained roughly 3.5 to 7.13 million productive TCRbeta reads per sample, similar across tissue types.

A constant-region primer primed TCR beta cDNA synthesis from about 530 ng of total RNA. TCR beta libraries came from three nested multiplex PCR rounds using slightly modified ARM-PCR. TRBV1-TRBV30 forward primers paired with a C-beta reverse primer were used in the first two PCR rounds, which ran around 10 cycles each. MiXCR was run by TCRdb on the multiplex PCR reads, yielding one entry per CDR3 protein. The profile covers roughly 53,000 distinct CDR3 sequences, with over 65% appearing a single time and about 25% taken by the ten largest. From unsorted bulk tissue weighing roughly 17-34 mg, DNA and RNA were co-extracted. This CDR3 region has 14 residues. Germline V gene data show CDR1 as MNHEY and CDR2 as SVGEGT. The germline V and J ends were trimmed by 10 bases and 7 bases, with 19 bases remaining between them. Study-wide points: Among top clones, only about 7-25% appeared in all five tumor regions.

The TCR was taken from a man between 40 and 49 years old with primary liver carcinoma and hepatitis B virus infection. Source material: liver tumor tissue from sampling region 2. Subset specified: tumor region T2, inferior pole. This sequence joins TRBV6-2 or TRBV6-3 and TRBJ1-4; D is possibly TRBD1 (5 bases). DNA of the CDR3: TGTGCCATCAGGACGGACATGGCCTGTGAAAAACTGTTTTTT. This sequence encodes CAIRTDMACEKLFF.